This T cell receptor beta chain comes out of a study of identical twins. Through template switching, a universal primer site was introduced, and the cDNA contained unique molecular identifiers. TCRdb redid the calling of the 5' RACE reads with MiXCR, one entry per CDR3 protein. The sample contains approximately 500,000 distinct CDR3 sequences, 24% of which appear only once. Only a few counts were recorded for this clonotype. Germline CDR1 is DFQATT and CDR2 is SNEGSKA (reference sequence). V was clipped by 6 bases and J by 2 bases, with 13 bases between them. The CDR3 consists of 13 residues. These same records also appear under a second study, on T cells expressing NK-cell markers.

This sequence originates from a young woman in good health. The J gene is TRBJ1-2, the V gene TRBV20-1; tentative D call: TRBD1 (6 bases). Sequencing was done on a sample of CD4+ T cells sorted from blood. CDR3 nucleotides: TGCAGTGCAGGGGGTTTAGTCAACTATGGCTACACCTTC. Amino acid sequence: CSAGGLVNYGYTF.